This TCR beta chain was identified in a study of OX40 agonist ivuxolimab in advanced cancers. Whole-study context: Patients with hepatocellular carcinoma, melanoma, renal cell or head and neck cancer made up the dose-escalation patients. Past anti-PD-1, anti-PD-L1 or anti-CTLA-4 therapy was accepted, and 40% to 50% had received some. Findings and caveats of the study: CD8+ T cells were the subset that, on average, had more expanded clones than CD4+.

In regard to this clone: What it binds is not known.

Data came from immunoSEQ multiplex PCR; TCRdb stores just in-frame clones and leaves some out. The profile covers about 50,000 clones, with about 91% appearing a single time and about an eighth taken by the ten largest. The CDR3 consists of 14 residues. The germline V gene has CDR1 SGDLS and CDR2 YYNGEE. V shed 2 bases and J shed 2 bases, with 11 bases lying between them. The material sequenced was CD4+ or CD8+ T cells sorted from blood, taken in a trial of the OX40 agonist ivuxolimab. This rearrangement joins TRBV9 to TRBJ2-7; D is unclear. This clonotype was sampled from an adult with an advanced solid tumor such as melanoma, head and neck, liver or kidney cancer. DNA for the CDR3: TGTGCCAGCAGCGTTACCGCATATACCTACGAGCAGTACTTC. As protein: CASSVTAYTYEQYF.